Following are 14 T cell receptor beta chains from one sample sequenced in a study of response to subunit inactivated influenza vaccine. TCRdb independently ran MiXCR on the RT-PCR reads; one entry per CDR3 protein. The sample holds around 520,000 distinct CDR3 sequences, approximately 12% seen once. The sequences come from PBMCs from blood, collected on the day of vaccination. The source is a man between 45 and 60 years old who received an inactivated influenza vaccine.

This clonotype was picked up a small number of times. This chain uses TRBV5-1 with TRBJ2-3; TRBD2 agrees at 8 bases. Trimming removed 4 bases from V and 1 base from J; junction bases left unmatched: 5. Germline CDR1 SGHRS, CDR2 YFSETQ. This CDR3 is built from 15 residues. CDR3 coding DNA: TGCGCCAGCAGCACAGCGGGAGACGGCACAGATACGCAGTATTTT. Its protein product is CASSTAGDGTDTQYF.

In its sample, this clonotype was seen a few times. The rearrangement links TRBV6-1 to TRBJ2-7, with TRBD2 identical over 7 bases. Germline trimming cut 5 bases from V and 5 bases from J; bases unmatched to any gene: 6. The CDR3 is made up of 13 amino acids. CDR1 and CDR2 from the germline V gene are MNHNS and SASEGT. DNA of the CDR3: TGTGCCAGCAGTCCCCCGGGGGGTCACGAGCAGTACTTC. This sequence encodes CASSPPGGHEQYF.

This clonotype occurred a few times. The chain uses TRBV10-3 and TRBJ2-1, with TRBD1 identical over 10 bases. V trimming: 3 bases; J trimming: 3 bases; junction bases outside the gene matches: 8. CDR3 size: 17 residues. Germline V lookup: CDR1 ENHRY, CDR2 SYGVKD. CDR3: CAISDLARDRGYNEQFF. The CDR3 DNA is TGTGCCATCAGTGATCTTGCGAGGGACAGGGGCTACAATGAGCAGTTCTTC.

This clonotype was found many times. This CDR3 reads CSARDGSGKNIQYF. The CDR3 DNA reads as TGCAGTGCCCGGGATGGTTCAGGCAAAAACATTCAGTACTTC. The chain combines TRBV20-1 with TRBJ2-4, with D perhaps TRBD2 (5 bases). The CDR3 runs 14 residues. The V gene lost 6 bases and the J gene lost 3 bases, with 15 bases spanning the gap. Germline V CDR1 and CDR2: DFQATT, SNEGSKA (reference sequence).

This clonotype showed up just a few times. The rearrangement uses TRBV6-2 or TRBV6-3 and TRBJ2-4; TRBD1 aligns across 11 bases. Trimming at V came to 5 bases and at J to 16 bases, leaving 10 bases not matched to a gene. Germline V CDR1 and CDR2: MNHEY, SVGEGT. The CDR3 runs to 13 residues. CDR3 protein: CASSKDRGPISYF. In DNA form, the CDR3 reads TGTGCCAGCAGTAAGGACAGGGGGCCTATATCATACTTC.

Ten or more counts support this clonotype. This chain uses TRBV29-1 with TRBJ1-4; D is uncertain. The CDR3 length is 12 residues. Trimming took 7 bases from V and 5 from J, leaving 11 bases between them. Germline CDR1 reads SQVTM; CDR2 reads ANQGSEA. The chain's CDR3 is CSAVAGNEKLFF. CDR3 sequence (DNA): TGCAGCGCCGTGGCGGGAAATGAAAAACTGTTTTTT.

The rearrangement uses TRBV4-1 and TRBJ2-7; D possibly corresponds to TRBD1 (5 bases). With 0 bases removed from V and 0 bases from J, the gap between germline ends came to 12 bases. CDR3 length: 16 amino acids. Looked up from germline, CDR1 is MGHRA and CDR2 is YSYEKL. CDR3 sequence: CASSQETAHTSYEQYF. Here the CDR3 DNA reads TGCGCCAGCAGCCAAGAGACAGCGCATACCTCCTACGAGCAGTACTTC.

This clonotype has more than one count but fewer than ten. The chain carries TRBV20-1 and TRBJ2-7, with TRBD1 matching over 10 bases. The germline gives CDR1 DFQATT, CDR2 SNEGSKA (reference sequence). The J segment lost 9 bases and the V segment lost 6 bases, leaving 8 bases of the junction unmatched. This CDR3 contains 12 residues. The CDR3 sequence is CSARQGAMGQYF. Here the CDR3 DNA reads TGCAGTGCCCGACAGGGGGCGATGGGGCAGTACTTC.

The sample holds many counts of this clonotype. This rearrangement joins TRBV27 to TRBJ2-7; a possible D gene is TRBD1 (6 bases). The CDR3 contains 16 residues. The germline V gene has CDR1 MNHEY and CDR2 SMNVEV (reference sequence). The V end lost 0 bases, the J end lost 1 base, and 13 bases lay between the germline ends. The CDR3 DNA follows: TGTGCCAGCAGTTTATCGCTAGGAACAGGGTCCTACGAGCAGTACTTC. Its protein is CASSLSLGTGSYEQYF.

In this sample, this clonotype turned up a few times. The chain uses TRBV11-2 and TRBJ2-5, with TRBD1 identical over 9 bases. The germline CDR1 and CDR2 sequences are SGHAT and FQNNGV. The CDR3 sequence is 15 residues long. Germline trimming cut 5 bases from V and 4 bases from J; bases unmatched to any gene: 8. Written as DNA, the CDR3 is TGTGCCAGCAGCCCCCGGGACAGGGTGTTAGAGACCCAGTACTTC. It yields the protein CASSPRDRVLETQYF.

The rearrangement joins TRBV4-1 to TRBJ1-1; perhaps TRBD1 as D (6 bases). Trimming stripped 0 bases from V and 5 bases from J, with 13 bases between. The CDR3 runs 15 residues. Germline V gene lookup returns CDR1 MGHRA and CDR2 YSYEKL. CDR3 in amino acids: CASSQDRGRGTEAFF. CDR3 DNA: TGCGCCAGCAGCCAAGACAGGGGACGAGGGACTGAAGCTTTCTTT.

The sample holds a few counts of this clonotype. In nucleotides, the CDR3 is TGCAGTGCTGGGGGACAGGGAAAAGAGACCCAGTACTTC. It translates to CSAGGQGKETQYF. The rearrangement uses TRBV20-1 and TRBJ2-5; 9 positions match TRBD1. The CDR3 loop spans 13 amino acids. Germline V gene sequence: CDR1 DFQATT, CDR2 SNEGSKA (reference sequence). V lost 5 bases to trimming and J lost 3 bases; unmatched junction nucleotides: 4.

This sequence joins TRBV4-3 and TRBJ2-1; the match to TRBD2 covers 16 bases. The length of the CDR3 is 18 residues. J lost 4 bases, V lost 3 bases, and 6 bases had no gene match. Germline V gene data show CDR1 as LGHNA and CDR2 as YSLEER. The CDR3 DNA reads TGCGCCAGCAGCCAGGCGACGGGACTAGCGGGAGGGTACAATGAGCAGTTCTTC. It specifies CASSQATGLAGGYNEQFF.

As regards this clonotype: Since the CDR3 does not end with the conserved phenylalanine or tryptophan, this likely comes from a read error. The rearrangement joins TRBV12-3 or TRBV12-4 to TRBJ2-7; D remains unclear. With 6 bases removed from V and 2 bases from J, the gap between germline ends came to 14 bases. This CDR3 contains 14 residues. The CDR3 sequence is CASRITQTPYEQYL. CDR3 coding DNA: TGTGCCAGCAGGATCACCCAGACACCCTACGAGCAGTACCTC.